This TCR beta chain was recorded in a study of cytomegalovirus exposure and HLA in healthy donors (dated by TCRdb to about 2017). Some background on the complete study: According to a later analysis, one platform produced both the roughly 130 validation repertoires and the 666 repertoires of the first cohort. The aim of the study was to test whether cataloging public T cell receptors could identify signatures of past pathogen exposure. The study combined high-throughput TCR immunosequencing, statistical association of individual TCRs with disease status, and machine learning to predict cytomegalovirus infection status. Along with the approximately 670-subject first cohort, a separate validation cohort of over a hundred different subjects was used.

Comment on this clone: It has no known antigen specificity. Nothing much larger sits one base from this clone, and base qualities are not available.

Libraries were built with the immunoSEQ multiplex PCR assay. Concerning the study's data processing: A statistical classification framework was developed to diagnose cytomegalovirus status using the catalog of TCR beta chain sequences. Entries here come from immuneACCESS through TCRdb and include only in-frame sequences with V and J called. Some clones fail to appear in such tables; in the studies checked, an unresolved V gene covers under half of the shortfall, and the cause of the remainder is unknown. The DNA was the basis for D and trimming; V, J and clone size are from that table. The sample profile shows fewer than 250,000 clones; roughly 83% of them were found once. Over 13% of the sample lies in the top ten. Separate from the roughly 700-subject first cohort, the validation cohort of 95 to 150 subjects was the group to which the donors belonged. Overall study outcomes, separate from this receptor: The authors suggested that the approach could potentially be generalized to other disease states and immunological phenotypes. In vitro tests confirmed that a few of the cytomegalovirus-associated TCR beta chains recognize cytomegalovirus antigens. Across donors, most TCR sequences were observed very rarely, whereas some public TCRs were present in many individuals. Of the cluster scores, approximately 94% were above 0 in a later analysis, which found that TCRs clustered in the first cohort also tended to co-occur in the 120 validation repertoires. The study listed 164 TCR beta chains as associated with cytomegalovirus. All 120 or so repertoires were used to score co-occurrence in the validation cohort in a later analysis, because that analysis had no HLA typing for the cohort. Cytomegalovirus status was reported to be diagnosed by the classifier with high specificity and sensitivity in both the original and validation cohorts.

Sample: PBMCs. This clonotype was sampled from a woman in her thirties in good health and CMV-seropositive.

For the CDR3, the sequence is CASSSGTSEEQYF. The DNA sequence is given as TGTGCCAGCAGCTCAGGGACTAGCGAGGAGCAGTACTTC. In this chain, TRBV7-9 is recombined with TRBJ2-7; 10 bases in the junction line up with TRBD2. The CDR1 and CDR2 encoded by the germline V gene (reference sequence) are SEHNR and FQNEAQ. Inclusive of the bounding cysteine and phenylalanine, the CDR3 is 13 residues long. The entry retains the CDR3 DNA only, 39 bases that are in frame from base 1. Trimming accounts for 4 bases at V and 7 bases at J, while the number of junction bases matched to no gene is 4. Outside the CDR3, residues come from the reference TRBV7-9 and TRBJ2-7 proteins, so the full variable domain is: DTGVSQNPRHKITKRGQNVTFRCDPISEHNRLYWYRQTLGQGPEFLTYFQNEAQLEKSRLLSDRFSAERPKGSFSTLEIQRTEQGDSAMYLCASSSGTSEEQYFGPGTRLTVT.